One and the same sample provided the 17 T cell receptor beta chains below, sequenced in a study of regulatory T cells in long-lasting Graves disease. Noted time point: newly diagnosed GD, antithyroid drugs for less than 3 months. The TCR library was made from RNA that had been extracted from PBMCs in TRIzol. Construction of the TCR beta libraries employed iRepertoire HTBI primers in conjunction with Arm-PCR of CDR3 regions. TCRdb processed the multiplex PCR reads anew with MiXCR; each CDR3 protein has one entry. In the table there are 250,000 or so distinct CDR3 sequences, roughly 21% of which are singletons. The source was peripheral blood mononuclear cells (PBMCs), collected at new diagnosis, from a patient treated with antithyroid drugs. The source is a female donor with Graves disease.

In this sample, this clonotype turned up many times. The chain is built from TRBV24-1 and TRBJ2-1; TRBD2 agrees at 7 bases. V lost 4 bases, J lost 1 base, and 6 bases stayed unmatched. The V gene's germline CDR1 is KGHDR and CDR2 SFDVKD. The CDR3 is 16 residues long. In DNA form, the CDR3 reads TGTGCCACCAGTGACCCCAGCGGGACGTCCTACAATGAGCAGTTCTTC. Its protein is CATSDPSGTSYNEQFF.

This clonotype was counted many times. The chain is built from TRBV12-3 or TRBV12-4 and TRBJ2-7, with D possibly matching TRBD2 (6 bases). With 4 bases removed from V and 3 bases from J, the gap between germline ends came to 13 bases. The CDR3 spans 14 residues. Here the CDR3 DNA reads TGTGCCAGCAGTTCTGGGCAGACTAGCTACGAGCAGTACTTC. Encoded protein: CASSSGQTSYEQYF.

This clonotype has just a few counts. A single base separates this from a much larger clone, so it may be a read error. V gene TRBV10-3 combines with J gene TRBJ2-6; a possible D gene is TRBD1 (6 bases). Germline V gene data show CDR1 as ENHRY and CDR2 as SYGVKD. The CDR3 has 16 amino acids. In DNA, the CDR3 is TGTGTCATCAGTGCCGGACAGTCGGAAGGGGCCAACGTCCTGACTTTC. Amino acids: CVISAGQSEGANVLTF.

As regards this clonotype: A much more abundant neighbour one base away suggests this may be a read error. The chain has TRBV7-2 and TRBJ2-5; TRBD2 matches at 14 bases. CDR3 length: 19 residues. Unmatched junction bases numbered 18, after V lost 5 bases and J lost 7 bases. Germline V CDR1 and CDR2: SGHTA, FQGNSA. The CDR3 loop reads CASSHGLAGGGFIGGTQYF. The CDR3 DNA sequence: TGTGCCAGCAGCCACGGACTAGCGGGAGGAGGATTTATTGGAGGGACCCAGTACTTC.

For this clonotype: The likely explanation is a read error, given a far larger clone one base away. V gene TRBV11-2 combines with J gene TRBJ1-1, with TRBD1 identical over 7 bases. The CDR3 has 14 residues. CDR1 and CDR2 (germline): SGHAT, FQNNGV. For the CDR3, the DNA is TGTACCAGCAGCTTAACGGGACAGATGACTGAAGCTTTCTTT. It translates to CTSSLTGQMTEAFF. The full variable domain, in which reference TRBV11-2 and TRBJ1-1 provide the parts outside the CDR3, is EAGVAQSPRYKIIEKRQSVAFWCNPISGHATLYWYQQILGQGPKLLIQFQNNGVVDDSQLPKDRFSAERLKGVDSTLKIQPAKLEDSAVYLCTSSLTGQMTEAFFGQGTRLTVV.

The chain is built from TRBV28 and TRBJ2-1; either TRBD1 or TRBD2 may supply D (7 bases each). The V gene lost 6 bases and the J gene lost 6 bases, with 27 bases spanning the gap. Germline CDR1 reads MDHEN; CDR2 reads SYDVKM. CDR3 length equals 18 residues. The DNA for the CDR3 is TGTGCCAGCAGGCTGGGTTCCGGGACAGTAGCGGGTATCAATGAGCAGTTCTTC. Its translation is CASRLGSGTVAGINEQFF.

This clonotype has a handful of counts. The gene calls are TRBV27 and TRBJ1-1; D is uncertain. V gave up 11 bases and J gave up 2 bases, with 9 bases separating them. CDR1 is MNHEY and CDR2 is SMNVEV in the germline V gene (reference sequence). The CDR3 totals 11 residues. The CDR3 DNA reads TGTGCCTGCAAACGTAACACTGAAGCTTTCTTT. Translation: CACKRNTEAFF.

The gene calls are TRBV5-1 and TRBJ2-7, with TRBD1 identical over 8 bases. There are 15 residues in the CDR3. CDR1 SGHRS and CDR2 YFSETQ come from the germline V gene. Trimming cost V 0 bases and J 5 bases; bases outside gene matches: 7. The CDR3 loop reads CASSLGSRQGNEQYF. As DNA, the CDR3 is TGCGCCAGCAGCTTGGGTTCGCGACAGGGGAACGAGCAGTACTTC. The full variable domain, in which reference TRBV5-1 and TRBJ2-7 provide the parts outside the CDR3, is KAGVTQTPRYLIKTRGQQVTLSCSPISGHRSVSWYQQTPGQGLQFLFEYFSETQRNKGNFPGRFSGRQFSNSRSEMNVSTLELGDSALYLCASSLGSRQGNEQYFGPGTRLTVT.

About this clonotype: This likely traces to a read error, being one base from a far larger clone. V gene TRBV7-9 combines with J gene TRBJ2-3; weak D call: TRBD2 (6 bases). Trimming removed 6 bases from V and 3 bases from J, with 13 bases in between. CDR1 SEHNR and CDR2 FQNEAQ come from the germline V gene (reference sequence). This CDR3 is built from 14 residues. CDR3 sequence: CASRPSRGTDTQYF. The DNA for the CDR3 is TGTGCCAGCAGGCCCTCCCGGGGGACAGATACGCAGTATTTT.

At least ten counts were recorded for this clonotype. This chain joins TRBV7-2 and TRBJ1-1, with a weak D call TRBD1 (5 bases). This CDR3 contains 14 residues. From germline, CDR1 is SGHTA and CDR2 FQGNSA. Trimming left V 5 bases short and J 6 bases short, with 16 bases between. CDR3 coding DNA: TGTGCCAGCAGCGGGGGGATGACTCGGCCTGAAGCTTTCTTT. Encoded protein: CASSGGMTRPEAFF.

This clonotype was counted ten times or more. The DNA for the CDR3 is TGTGCCAGCTCACCACAGGGGAGGGGCACTGAAGCTTTCTTT. It codes for CASSPQGRGTEAFF. This chain uses TRBV18 with TRBJ1-1; the D gene is possibly TRBD1 (5 bases). CDR3 length: 14 amino acids. V shed 1 base and J shed 4 bases, with 10 bases lying between them. Germline loops: CDR1 KGHSH, CDR2 LQKENI.

This clonotype has a handful of counts. This may arise from a read error, as a much more abundant clone is one base away. The CDR3 sequence: CASRRGDKYYEQYF. The CDR3, as DNA: TGTGCCAGCAGAAGGGGGGACAAGTACTACGAGCAGTACTTC. The chain joins TRBV6-1 to TRBJ2-7, with D perhaps TRBD1 or TRBD2 (6 bases each). This CDR3 comprises 14 residues. V was clipped by 6 bases and J by 3 bases, with 15 bases between them. The germline V gene encodes CDR1 MNHNS and CDR2 SASEGT.

This clonotype was counted ten times or more. V is TRBV7-3 and J is TRBJ2-7; 9 nucleotides match TRBD2. Losses at the gene ends were 5 bases for V and 4 bases for J; bases not matched to a gene: 9. The V gene's germline CDR1 is SGHTA and CDR2 FQGTGA. The CDR3 is 15 residues long. CDR3: CASSRGASGTYEQYF. DNA of the CDR3: TGTGCCAGCAGCCGCGGGGCTAGCGGGACATACGAGCAGTACTTC.

The count of this clonotype is one. Mismatch with germline at one junction end may stem from a read error. The J gene is TRBJ2-3, the V gene TRBV7-9; D remains unclear. This CDR3 is built from 11 residues. Per the germline V gene, CDR1 is SEHNR and CDR2 is FQNEAQ (reference sequence). The CDR3 DNA follows: TGTGCCAGCGGCTTAGGCGATACGCAGTATTTT. Translation gives CASGLGDTQYF.

To note about this clonotype: A read error may be the cause here, since a much bigger clone is one base away. The V call is TRBV28, the J call TRBJ2-7; 10 bases are shared with TRBD1. V lost 1 base and J lost 4; bases outside the gene matches: 4. The germline V gene has CDR1 MDHEN and CDR2 SYDVKM. The CDR3 loop spans 15 amino acids. Here the CDR3 DNA reads TGTGCCAGCAGTTTATCGGGACAGGGGATGTACGAGCAGTACTTC. Its translation is CASSLSGQGMYEQYF.

This clonotype was recorded many times. J is TRBJ2-1 and V is TRBV7-3; 8 bases align to TRBD2. CDR3 length: 14 amino acids. The trim removed 0 bases at V and 9 bases at J, leaving 4 bases unmatched. Germline loops: CDR1 SGHTA, CDR2 FQGTGA. CDR3 loop: CASSLTGTRSEQFF. The CDR3 nucleotides are TGTGCCAGCAGCTTAACGGGGACTAGATCTGAGCAGTTCTTC.

This clonotype occurred many times. J is TRBJ2-5 and V is TRBV7-2; 8 nucleotides match TRBD1. CDR3 length: 15 residues. J lost 2 bases, V lost 5 bases, and 7 bases had no gene match. Germline V lookup: CDR1 SGHTA, CDR2 FQGNSA. CDR3 nucleotide sequence: TGTGCCAGCAGCCGGAAGACAGGGGAGCAAGAGACCCAGTACTTC. The encoded protein is CASSRKTGEQETQYF.